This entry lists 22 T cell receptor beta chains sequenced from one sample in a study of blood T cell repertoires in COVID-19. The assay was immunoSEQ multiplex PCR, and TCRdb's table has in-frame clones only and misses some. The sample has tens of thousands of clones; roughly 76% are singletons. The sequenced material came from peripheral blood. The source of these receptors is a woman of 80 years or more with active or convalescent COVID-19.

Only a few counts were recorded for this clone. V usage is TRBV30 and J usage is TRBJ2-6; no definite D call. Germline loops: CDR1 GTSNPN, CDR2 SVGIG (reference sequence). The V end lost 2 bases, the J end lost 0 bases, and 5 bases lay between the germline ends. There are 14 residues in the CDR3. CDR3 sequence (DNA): TGTGCCTGGAGTCTTTACTCTGGGGCCAACGTCCTGACTTTC. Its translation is CAWSLYSGANVLTF.

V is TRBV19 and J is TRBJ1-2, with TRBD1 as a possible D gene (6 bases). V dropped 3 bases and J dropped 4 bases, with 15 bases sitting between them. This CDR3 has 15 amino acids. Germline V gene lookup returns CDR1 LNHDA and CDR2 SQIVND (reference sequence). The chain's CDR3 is CASSMPRQVIYGYTF. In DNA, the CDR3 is TGTGCCAGTAGTATGCCGAGACAGGTCATCTATGGCTACACCTTC.

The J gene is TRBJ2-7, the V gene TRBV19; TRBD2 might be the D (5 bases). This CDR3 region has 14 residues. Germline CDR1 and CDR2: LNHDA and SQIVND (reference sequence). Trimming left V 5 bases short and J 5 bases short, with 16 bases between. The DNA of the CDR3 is TGTGCCAGTAGTTACGGCCTAACTAGAAACGAGCAGTACTTC. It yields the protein CASSYGLTRNEQYF. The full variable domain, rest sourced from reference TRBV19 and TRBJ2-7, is DGGITQSPKYLFRKEGQNVTLSCEQNLNHDAMYWYRQDPGQGLRLIYYSQIVNDFQKGDIAEGYSVSREKKESFPLTVTSAQKNPTAFYLCASSYGLTRNEQYFGPGTRLTVT.

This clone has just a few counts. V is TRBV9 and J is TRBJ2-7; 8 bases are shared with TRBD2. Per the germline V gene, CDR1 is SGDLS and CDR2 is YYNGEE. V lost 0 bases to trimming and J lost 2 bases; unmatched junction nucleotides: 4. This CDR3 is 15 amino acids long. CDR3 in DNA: TGTGCCAGCAGCGTAGGTACGGGGGGGCCCTACGAGCAGTACTTC. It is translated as CASSVGTGGPYEQYF.

In DNA form, the CDR3 reads TGTGCCAGCAGTGAAGCGCTGTGGGGGGATCAGCCCCAGCATTTT. It specifies CASSEALWGDQPQHF. The chain has TRBV6-1 and TRBJ1-5; possible D gene TRBD1, 5 bases. V lost 0 bases to trimming and J lost 5 bases, with 11 bases between them. Germline lookup yields CDR1 MNHNS and CDR2 SASEGT. The CDR3 extends over 15 amino acids.

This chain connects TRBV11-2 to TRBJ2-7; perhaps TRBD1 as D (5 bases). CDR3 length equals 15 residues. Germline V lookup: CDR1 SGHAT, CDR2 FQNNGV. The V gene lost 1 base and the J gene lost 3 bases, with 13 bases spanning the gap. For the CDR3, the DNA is TGTGCCAGCAGCTTAGGGGGCCAGATAGTCTACGAGCAGTACTTC. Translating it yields CASSLGGQIVYEQYF.

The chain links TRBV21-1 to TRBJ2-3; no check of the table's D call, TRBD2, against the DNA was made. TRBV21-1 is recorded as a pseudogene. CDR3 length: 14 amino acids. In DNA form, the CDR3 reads TGTGCCAGCAGCCTAGCGGGGGGGCCTGATACGCAGTATTTT. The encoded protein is CASSLAGGPDTQYF.

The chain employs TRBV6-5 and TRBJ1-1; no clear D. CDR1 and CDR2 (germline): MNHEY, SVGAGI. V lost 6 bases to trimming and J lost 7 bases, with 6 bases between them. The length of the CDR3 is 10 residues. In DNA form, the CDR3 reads TGTGCCAGCAGATTCAATGAAGCTTTCTTT. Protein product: CASRFNEAFF.

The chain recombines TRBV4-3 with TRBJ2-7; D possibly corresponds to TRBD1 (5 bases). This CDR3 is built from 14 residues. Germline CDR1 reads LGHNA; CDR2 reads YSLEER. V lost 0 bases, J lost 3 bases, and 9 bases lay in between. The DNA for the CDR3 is TGCGCCAGCAGCCAAGATCCCACAGGCTACGAGCAGTACTTC. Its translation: CASSQDPTGYEQYF.

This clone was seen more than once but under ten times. The CDR3 DNA reads TGCGCCAGCAGCCGGACAGGGGTTGGAGGCTACACCTTC. Its protein product is CASSRTGVGGYTF. The chain has TRBV4-1 and TRBJ1-2, with 9 nucleotides matching TRBD1. Germline CDR1 is MGHRA and CDR2 is YSYEKL. J lost 8 bases, V lost 4 bases, and 5 bases had no gene match. The CDR3 loop spans 13 amino acids.

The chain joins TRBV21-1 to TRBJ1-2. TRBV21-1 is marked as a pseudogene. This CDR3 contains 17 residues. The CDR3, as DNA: TGTGCCAGCAGCAAGGAGACGTCGGTTTTTGAAGACTATGGCTACACCTTC. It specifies CASSKETSVFEDYGYTF.

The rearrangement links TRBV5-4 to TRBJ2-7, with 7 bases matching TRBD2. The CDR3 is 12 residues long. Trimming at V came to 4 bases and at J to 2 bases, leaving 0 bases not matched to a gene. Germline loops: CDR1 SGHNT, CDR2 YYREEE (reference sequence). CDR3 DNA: TGTGCCAGCAGCGGGACTACCTACGAGCAGTACTTC. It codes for CASSGTTYEQYF.

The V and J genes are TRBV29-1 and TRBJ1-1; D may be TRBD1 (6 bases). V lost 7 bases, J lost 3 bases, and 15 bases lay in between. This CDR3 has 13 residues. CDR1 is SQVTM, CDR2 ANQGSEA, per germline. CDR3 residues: CSAGTGSDTEAFF. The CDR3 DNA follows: TGCAGCGCCGGAACAGGGTCGGACACTGAAGCTTTCTTT.

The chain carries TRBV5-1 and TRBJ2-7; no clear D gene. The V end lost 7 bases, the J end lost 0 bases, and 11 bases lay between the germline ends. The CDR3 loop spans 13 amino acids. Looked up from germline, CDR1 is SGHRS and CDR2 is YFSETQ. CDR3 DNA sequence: TGCGCCAGCGTCCGGTGGAGCTCCTACGAGCAGTACTTC. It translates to CASVRWSSYEQYF.

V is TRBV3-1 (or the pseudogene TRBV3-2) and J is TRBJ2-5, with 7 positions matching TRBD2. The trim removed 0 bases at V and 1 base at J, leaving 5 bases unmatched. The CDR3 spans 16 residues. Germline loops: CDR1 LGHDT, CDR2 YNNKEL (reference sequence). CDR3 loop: CASSQDPGGIQETQYF. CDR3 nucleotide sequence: TGTGCCAGCAGCCAAGATCCGGGGGGAATCCAAGAGACCCAGTACTTC.

As DNA, the CDR3 is TGTGCCAGCAGCACAGGGTACAGCAATCAGCCCCAGCATTTT. This translates into CASSTGYSNQPQHF. The chain uses TRBV9 and TRBJ1-5; a possible D gene is TRBD1 (6 bases). Germline V gene data show CDR1 as SGDLS and CDR2 as YYNGEE. This CDR3 is built from 14 residues. Trimming stripped 4 bases from V and 1 base from J, with 9 bases between.

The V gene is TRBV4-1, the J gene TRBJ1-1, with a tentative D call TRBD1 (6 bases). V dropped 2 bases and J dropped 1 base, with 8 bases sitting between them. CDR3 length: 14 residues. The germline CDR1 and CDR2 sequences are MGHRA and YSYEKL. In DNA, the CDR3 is TGCGCCAGCAGCCAAACGACAGGGAACACTGAAGCTTTCTTT. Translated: CASSQTTGNTEAFF.

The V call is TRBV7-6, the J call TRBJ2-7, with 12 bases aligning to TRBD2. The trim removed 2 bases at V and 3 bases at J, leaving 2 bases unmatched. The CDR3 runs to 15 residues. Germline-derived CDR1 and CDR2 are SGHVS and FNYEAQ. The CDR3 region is CASSLTSGGIYEQYF. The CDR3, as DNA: TGTGCCAGCAGCTTAACTAGCGGGGGGATCTACGAGCAGTACTTC.

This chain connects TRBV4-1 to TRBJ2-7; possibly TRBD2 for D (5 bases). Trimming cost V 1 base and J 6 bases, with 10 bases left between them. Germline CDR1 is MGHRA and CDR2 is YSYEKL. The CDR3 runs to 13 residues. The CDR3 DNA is TGCGCCAGCAGCCAAGGATCTGCGGGCGAGCAGTACTTC. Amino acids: CASSQGSAGEQYF.

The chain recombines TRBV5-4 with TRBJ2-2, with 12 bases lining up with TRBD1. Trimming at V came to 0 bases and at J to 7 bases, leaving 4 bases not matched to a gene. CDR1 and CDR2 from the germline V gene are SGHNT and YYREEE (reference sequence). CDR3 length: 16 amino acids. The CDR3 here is CASSLGGQGAHGELFF. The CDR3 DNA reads TGTGCCAGCAGCTTGGGGGGACAGGGGGCGCACGGGGAGCTGTTTTTT.

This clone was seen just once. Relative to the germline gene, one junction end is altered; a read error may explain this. CDR3 bases: TGTGCAAGCACCGACAATCCCGGGGAGCTGTTTTTT. This translates into CASTDNPGELFF. This chain joins TRBV6-6 and TRBJ2-2, with D hard to call. CDR3 length: 12 residues. Germline CDR1 is MNHNY and CDR2 is SVGAGI (reference sequence).

The CDR3 DNA follows: TGTGCCAGCAGCTTATCCGACGCGGTGGTCGGCTACACCTTC. This translates into CASSLSDAVVGYTF. This chain links TRBV7-2 with TRBJ1-2; no clear D. The CDR3 has 14 amino acids. Between the trimmed V and J ends, which lost 2 bases and 8 bases, there was a span of 15 bases. CDR1 SGHTA and CDR2 FQGNSA come from the germline V gene.